One TCR beta chain is described in this entry. This entry comes from a study of long-term antiretroviral therapy in people with HIV. CDR1 is KGHSH, CDR2 LQKENI, per germline. The CDR3 consists of 17 residues. Trimming shortened V by 2 bases and J by 2 bases, and 16 bases separated the two germline ends. Running of the v3.0 immunoSEQ assay took place at survey level. Repertoires were generated with immunoSEQ multiplex PCR, while TCRdb's copy carries only in-frame clones and drops some. The repertoire has tens of thousands of clones, around nine tenths of them found once; the top ten carry 6.4%. The chain has TRBV18 and TRBJ1-5; D gene uncertain. Here the sequenced sample was unsorted PBMCs, taken 0.6 years after starting antiretroviral therapy. This clonotype was obtained from a man aged 60 to 69 with HIV. The CDR3 region is CASSPTDLYSGNQPQHF. The CDR3 DNA is TGTGCCAGCTCACCAACAGATTTGTATAGCGGCAATCAGCCCCAGCATTTT.